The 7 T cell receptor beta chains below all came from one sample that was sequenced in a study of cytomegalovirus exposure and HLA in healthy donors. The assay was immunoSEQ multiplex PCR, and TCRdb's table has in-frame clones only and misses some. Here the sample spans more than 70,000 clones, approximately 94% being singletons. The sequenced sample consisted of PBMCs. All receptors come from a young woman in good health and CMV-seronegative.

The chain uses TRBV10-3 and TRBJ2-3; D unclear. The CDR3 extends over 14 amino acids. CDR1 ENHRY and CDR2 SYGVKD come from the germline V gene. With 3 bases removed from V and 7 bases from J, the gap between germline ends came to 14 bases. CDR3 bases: TGTGCCATCAGTGACCCCACAGAGACCTATACGCAGTATTTT. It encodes CAISDPTETYTQYF.

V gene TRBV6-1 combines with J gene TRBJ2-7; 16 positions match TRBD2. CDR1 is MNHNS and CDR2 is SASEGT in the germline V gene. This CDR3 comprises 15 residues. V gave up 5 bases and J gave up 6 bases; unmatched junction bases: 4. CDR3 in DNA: TGTGCCAGCAGTATGGGACTAGCGGGAGGGCCCGAGCAGTACTTC. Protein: CASSMGLAGGPEQYF.

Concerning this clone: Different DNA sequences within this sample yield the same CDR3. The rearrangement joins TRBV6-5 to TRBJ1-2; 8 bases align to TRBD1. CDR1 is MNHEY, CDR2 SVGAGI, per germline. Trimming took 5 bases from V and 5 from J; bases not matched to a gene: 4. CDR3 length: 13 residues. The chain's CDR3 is CASSEQGAYGYTF. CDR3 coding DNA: TGTGCCAGCAGTGAGCAGGGGGCGTATGGCTACACCTTC.

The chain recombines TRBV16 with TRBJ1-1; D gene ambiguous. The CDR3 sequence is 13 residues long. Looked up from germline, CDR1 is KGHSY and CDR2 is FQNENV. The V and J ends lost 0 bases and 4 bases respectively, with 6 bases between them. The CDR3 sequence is CASSQSSVTEAFF. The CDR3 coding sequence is TGTGCCAGCAGCCAATCTTCCGTCACTGAAGCTTTCTTT.

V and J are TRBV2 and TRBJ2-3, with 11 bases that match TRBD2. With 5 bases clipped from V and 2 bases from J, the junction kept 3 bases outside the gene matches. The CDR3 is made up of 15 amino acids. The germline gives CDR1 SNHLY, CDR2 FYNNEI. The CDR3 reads CASSWTSGFTDTQYF. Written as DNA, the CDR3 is TGTGCCAGCAGTTGGACTAGCGGGTTCACAGATACGCAGTATTTT.

The CDR3 loop is CASSQGNLRAFPMSGYTF. The DNA for the CDR3 is TGTGCCAGCAGCCAAGGTAACCTCCGAGCCTTTCCTATGAGCGGCTACACCTTC. The chain combines TRBV4-2 with TRBJ1-2; D unclear. The CDR3 extends over 18 amino acids. Germline values: CDR1 LGHNA, CDR2 YNFKEQ. V lost 1 base, J lost 8 bases, and 26 bases lay in between.

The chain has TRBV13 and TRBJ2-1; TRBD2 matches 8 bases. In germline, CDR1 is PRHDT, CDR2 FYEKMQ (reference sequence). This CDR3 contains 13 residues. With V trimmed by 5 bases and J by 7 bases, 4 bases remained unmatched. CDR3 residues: CASSQRGRNEQFF. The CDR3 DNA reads TGTGCCAGCAGCCAGCGGGGGAGGAATGAGCAGTTCTTC.